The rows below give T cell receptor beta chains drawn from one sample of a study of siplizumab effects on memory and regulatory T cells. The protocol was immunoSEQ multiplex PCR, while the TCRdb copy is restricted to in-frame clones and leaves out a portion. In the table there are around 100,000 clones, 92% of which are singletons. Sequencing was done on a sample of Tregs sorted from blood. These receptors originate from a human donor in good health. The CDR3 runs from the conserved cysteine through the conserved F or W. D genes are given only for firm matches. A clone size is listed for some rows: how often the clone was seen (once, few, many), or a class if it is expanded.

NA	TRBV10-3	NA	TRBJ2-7	TGTGCCATCAGGTCGGACAAGAAGGGGTACGAGCAGTACTTC	CAIRSDKKGYEQYF
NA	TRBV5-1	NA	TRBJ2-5	TGCGCCAGCAGCTTGGACGGTGAGACCCAGTACTTC	CASSLDGETQYF
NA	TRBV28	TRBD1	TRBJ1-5	TGTGCCAGCAGTTTCGCCGGACAGGCTATTAGCAATCAGCCCCAGCATTTT	CASSFAGQAISNQPQHF
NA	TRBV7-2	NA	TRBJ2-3	TGTGCCAGCAGCTTTGGGGGTGCTCGAGATACGCAGTATTTT	CASSFGGARDTQYF
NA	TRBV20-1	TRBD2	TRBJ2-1	TGCAGTGCTGAGACTAGCAGTGAGCAGTTCTTC	CSAETSSEQFF
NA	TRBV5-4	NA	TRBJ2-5	TGTGCCAGCAGCTTGGGCTTTTTCGGGACTTCGGGAGCGGAGACCCAGTACTTC	CASSLGFFGTSGAETQYF
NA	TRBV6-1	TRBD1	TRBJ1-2	TGTGCCAGCAGATACGACAGGGGGCAGGGCTACACCTTC	CASRYDRGQGYTF
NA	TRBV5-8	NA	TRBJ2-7	TGTGCCAGCAGCCCTTTGGCGGCGAGGAGCTCCTACGAGCAGTACTTC	CASSPLAARSSYEQYF
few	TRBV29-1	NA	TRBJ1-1	TGCAGCGTTGGAGTAAACGCTGAAGCTTTCTTT	CSVGVNAEAFF
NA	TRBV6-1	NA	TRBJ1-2	TGTGCCAGCAATCTCCGACGAGGGAACGAGACCTTC	CASNLRRGNETF
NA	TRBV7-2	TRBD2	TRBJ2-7	TGTGCCAGCAGCAGCTCTAGCGGGCCATCCTACGAGCAGTACTTC	CASSSSSGPSYEQYF
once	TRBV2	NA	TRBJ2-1	TGTGCCAGCAGACAGGGTGCGGTTGAGCAGTTCTTC	CASRQGAVEQFF
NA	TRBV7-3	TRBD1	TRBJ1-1	TGTGCCAGCAGCGCTATTAGGGACAGTGAAGCTTTCTTT	CASSAIRDSEAFF
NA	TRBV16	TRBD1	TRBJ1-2	TGTGCCAGCAGCCTCAAGTGGGACAGAGCTGGCTACACCTTC	CASSLKWDRAGYTF
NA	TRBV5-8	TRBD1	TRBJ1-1	TGTGCCAGCAGCAGGGACAGCTTCATGAACACTGAAGCTTTCTTT	CASSRDSFMNTEAFF
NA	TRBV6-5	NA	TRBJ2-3	TGTGCCAGCGGGCACGGGGACTTCCGCACAGATACGCAGTATTTT	CASGHGDFRTDTQYF
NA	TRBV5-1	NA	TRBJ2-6	TGCGCCAGCAGCTTGGGAGGAACTGGGGCCAACGTCCTGACTTTC	CASSLGGTGANVLTF
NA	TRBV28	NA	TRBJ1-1	TGTGCCAGCAGTTTCGGGGGGGCAAACACTGAAGCTTTCTTT	CASSFGGANTEAFF
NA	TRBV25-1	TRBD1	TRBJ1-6	TGTGCCAGCAGTTCTACAGGGGGTTGGAATTCACCCCTCCACTTT	CASSSTGGWNSPLHF
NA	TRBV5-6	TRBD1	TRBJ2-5	TGTGCCAGCAGCTTGGCAGGGGGCCAAGAGACCCAGTACTTC	CASSLAGGQETQYF
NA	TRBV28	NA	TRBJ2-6	TGTGCCAGCAGCCCAACGAGTCGGGGGGCCAACGTCCTGACTTTC	CASSPTSRGANVLTF
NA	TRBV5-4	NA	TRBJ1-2	TGTGCCAGCAGCCCGAGGGACGGGCAACGGAGCTACACCTTC	CASSPRDGQRSYTF
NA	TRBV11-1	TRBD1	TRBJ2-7	TGTGCCAGCAGCTCGTCCAGGACAGGGGTTGACTACGAGCAGTACTTC	CASSSSRTGVDYEQYF
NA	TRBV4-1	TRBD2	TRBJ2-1	TGCGCCAGCAGCCAGCCCAGCGGGGGCTACAATGAGCAGTTCTTC	CASSQPSGGYNEQFF
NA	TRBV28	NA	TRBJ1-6	TGTGCCAGCAGACCGTTGGTCGGGGGCTCACCCCTCCACTTT	CASRPLVGGSPLHF
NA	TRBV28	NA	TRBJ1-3	TGTGCCAGCAGTCCTAGCGGGTCTGGAAACACCATATATTTT	CASSPSGSGNTIYF
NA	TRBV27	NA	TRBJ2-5	TGTGCCAGCATTAGGTGGGTACAGCAAGAGACCCAGTACTTC	CASIRWVQQETQYF